This T cell receptor (beta chain) was documented in a study of cytomegalovirus exposure and HLA in healthy donors. Germline values: CDR1 SGDLS, CDR2 YYNGEE. Between the trimmed V and J ends, which lost 3 bases and 4 bases, there was a span of 6 bases. The CDR3 has 12 residues. PCR amplification relied on 60 Vbeta primers (plus 13 Jbeta primers). Data came from immunoSEQ multiplex PCR; TCRdb stores just in-frame clones and leaves some out. The sample yields 70,000 or so clones, 86% seen once. Sequencing was done on a sample of PBMCs. The chain has TRBV9 and TRBJ2-3, with a tentative D call TRBD2 (6 bases). The TCR sequence derives from a woman aged 30 to 39 in good health and CMV-seronegative. This chain's CDR3 is CASSGGADTQYF. In nucleotides, the CDR3 is TGTGCCAGCAGCGGGGGGGCAGATACGCAGTATTTT. The full variable domain, in which reference TRBV9 and TRBJ2-3 provide the parts outside the CDR3, is DSGVTQTPKHLITATGQRVTLRCSPRSGDLSVYWYQQSLDQGLQFLIQYYNGEERAKGNILERFSAQQFPDLHSELNLSSLELGDSALYFCASSGGADTQYFGPGTRLTVL.